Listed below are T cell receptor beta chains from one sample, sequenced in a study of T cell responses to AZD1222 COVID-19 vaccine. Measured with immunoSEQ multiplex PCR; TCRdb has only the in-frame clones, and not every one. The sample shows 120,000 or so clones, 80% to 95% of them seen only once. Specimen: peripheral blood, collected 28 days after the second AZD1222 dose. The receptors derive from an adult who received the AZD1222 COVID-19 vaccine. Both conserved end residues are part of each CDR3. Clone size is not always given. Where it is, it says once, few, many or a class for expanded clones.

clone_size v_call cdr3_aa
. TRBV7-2 CASSSLGAQETQYF
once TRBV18 CASSQGQGAWEQYF
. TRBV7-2 CASSLTSGGTYEQYF
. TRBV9 CASSLSGGALDTQYF
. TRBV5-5 CASSLTLGGRLGGTEAFF
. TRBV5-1 CASSLVRADTQYF
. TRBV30 CAWSQTRTARNTEAFF
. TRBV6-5 CASSNGQGYEQYF
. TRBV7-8 CASSQDRVPKNIQYF
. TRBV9 CASSVVASGGSTDTQYF
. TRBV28 CASSFGSYEQYF
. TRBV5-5 CASIQRGQGVLAGELFF
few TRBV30 CAWSVRSGNTIYF
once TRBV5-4 CASSSQQGPDNEKLFF
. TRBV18 CASSPYQGSNQPQHF
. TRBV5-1 CASSLDTGGATRAFF
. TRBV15 CATSSSAGTRPGNTIYF
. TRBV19 CAAGRGRGNEKLFF
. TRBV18 CASSPRIDLNTEAFF
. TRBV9 CASSSGGLLSTF
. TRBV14 CASSSRLNSYNEQFF
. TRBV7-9 CASSPQLNTEAFF
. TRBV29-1 CSVAGSTDTQYF
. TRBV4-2 CASSQDNARTDTQYF
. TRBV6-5 CASSRLRTGNTIYF
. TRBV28 CASENLGWGEQYF
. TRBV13 CASSPWRANTEAFF
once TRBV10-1 CASSEFTDTQYF
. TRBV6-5 CASSYASTDTQYF